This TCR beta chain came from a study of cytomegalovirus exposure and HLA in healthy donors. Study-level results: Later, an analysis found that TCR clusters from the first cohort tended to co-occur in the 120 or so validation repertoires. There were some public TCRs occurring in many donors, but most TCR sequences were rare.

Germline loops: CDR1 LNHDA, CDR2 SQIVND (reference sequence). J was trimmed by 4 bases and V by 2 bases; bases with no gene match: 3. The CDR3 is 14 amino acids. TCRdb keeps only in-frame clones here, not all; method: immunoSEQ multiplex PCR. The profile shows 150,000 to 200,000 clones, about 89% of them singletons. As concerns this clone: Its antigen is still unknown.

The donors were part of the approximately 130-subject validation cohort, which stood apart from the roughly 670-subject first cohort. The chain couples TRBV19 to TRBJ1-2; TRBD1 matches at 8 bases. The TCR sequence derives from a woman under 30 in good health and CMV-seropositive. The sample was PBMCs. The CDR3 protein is CASSIQGASYGYTF. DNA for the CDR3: TGTGCCAGTAGTATACAGGGGGCGAGCTATGGCTACACCTTC.